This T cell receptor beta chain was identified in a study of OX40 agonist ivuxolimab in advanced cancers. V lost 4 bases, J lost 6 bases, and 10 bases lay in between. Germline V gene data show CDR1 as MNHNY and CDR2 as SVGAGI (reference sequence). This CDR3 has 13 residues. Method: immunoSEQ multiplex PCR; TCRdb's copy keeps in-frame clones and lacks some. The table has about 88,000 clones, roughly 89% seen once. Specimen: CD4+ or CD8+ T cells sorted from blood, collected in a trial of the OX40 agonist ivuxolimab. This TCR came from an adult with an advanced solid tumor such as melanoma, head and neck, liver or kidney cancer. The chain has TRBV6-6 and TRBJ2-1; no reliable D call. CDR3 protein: CASSSGLGNEQFF. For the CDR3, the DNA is TGTGCCAGCAGTTCGGGCCTCGGCAATGAGCAGTTCTTC.